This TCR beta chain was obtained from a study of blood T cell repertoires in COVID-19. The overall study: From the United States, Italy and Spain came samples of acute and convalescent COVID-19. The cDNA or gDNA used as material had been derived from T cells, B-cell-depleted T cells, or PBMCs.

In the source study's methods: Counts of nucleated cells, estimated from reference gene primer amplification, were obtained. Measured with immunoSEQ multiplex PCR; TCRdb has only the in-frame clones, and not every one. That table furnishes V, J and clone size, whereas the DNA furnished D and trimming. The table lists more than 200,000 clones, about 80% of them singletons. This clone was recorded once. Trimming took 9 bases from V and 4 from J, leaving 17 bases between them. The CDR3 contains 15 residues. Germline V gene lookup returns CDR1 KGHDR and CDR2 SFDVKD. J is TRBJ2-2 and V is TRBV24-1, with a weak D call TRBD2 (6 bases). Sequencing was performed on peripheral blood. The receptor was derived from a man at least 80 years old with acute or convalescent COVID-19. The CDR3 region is CATQEWRGGTGELFF. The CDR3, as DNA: TGTGCCACCCAGGAGTGGAGGGGAGGCACCGGGGAGCTGTTTTTT.